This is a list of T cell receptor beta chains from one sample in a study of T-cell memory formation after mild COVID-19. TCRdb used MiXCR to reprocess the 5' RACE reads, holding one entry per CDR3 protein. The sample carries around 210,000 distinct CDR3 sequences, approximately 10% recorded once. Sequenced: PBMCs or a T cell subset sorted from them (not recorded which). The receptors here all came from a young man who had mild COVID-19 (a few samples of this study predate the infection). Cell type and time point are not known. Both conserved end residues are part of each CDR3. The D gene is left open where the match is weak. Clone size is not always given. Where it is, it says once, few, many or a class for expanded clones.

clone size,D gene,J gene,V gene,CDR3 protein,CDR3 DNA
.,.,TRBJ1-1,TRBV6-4,CASSEKEYTEAFF,TGTGCCAGCAGTGAAAAGGAGTACACTGAAGCTTTCTTT
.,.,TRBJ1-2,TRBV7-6,CASSIDKNYGYTF,TGTGCCAGCAGCATAGACAAGAACTATGGCTACACCTTC
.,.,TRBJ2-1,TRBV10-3,CATLEGDRDEQFF,TGTGCCACCCTCGAGGGGGATAGGGATGAGCAGTTCTTC
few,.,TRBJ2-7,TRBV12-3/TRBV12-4,CASSLQQVPGGQYF,TGTGCCAGCAGTTTACAACAGGTCCCCGGTGGGCAGTACTTC
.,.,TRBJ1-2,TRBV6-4,CASSDPTGVGYTF,TGTGCCAGCAGTGACCCAACCGGGGTTGGCTACACCTTC
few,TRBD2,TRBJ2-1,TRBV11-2,CASSLVLMAGGGNEQFF,TGTGCCAGCAGCTTAGTATTGATGGCGGGGGGCGGCAATGAGCAGTTCTTC
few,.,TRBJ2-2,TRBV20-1,CSATLPTTGELFF,TGCAGTGCTACCCTCCCAACCACCGGGGAGCTGTTTTTT
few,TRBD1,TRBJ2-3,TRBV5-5,CASSLLTGETDTQYF,TGTGCCAGCAGCTTGTTAACAGGGGAGACAGATACGCAGTATTTT
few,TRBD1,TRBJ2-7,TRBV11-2,CASSLAGTDYEQYF,TGTGCCAGCAGCCTCGCCGGGACAGACTACGAGCAGTACTTC
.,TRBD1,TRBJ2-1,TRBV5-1,CASSLTGASDEQFF,TGCGCCAGCAGCTTGACAGGGGCTTCCGATGAGCAGTTCTTC
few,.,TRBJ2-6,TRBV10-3,CASRPQLSGANVLTF,TGTGCCAGCAGACCACAGTTGTCTGGGGCCAACGTCCTGACTTTC
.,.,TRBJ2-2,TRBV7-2,CASSLATAWGAGELFF,TGTGCCAGCAGCTTAGCCACAGCCTGGGGCGCCGGGGAGCTGTTTTTT
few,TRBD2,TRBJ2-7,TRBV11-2,CASSSGLAGGAYEQYF,TGTGCCAGCAGCTCGGGACTAGCGGGGGGAGCCTACGAGCAGTACTTC
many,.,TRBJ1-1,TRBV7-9,CASTVRSLGTEAFF,TGTGCCAGCACCGTGAGATCATTGGGCACTGAAGCTTTCTTT
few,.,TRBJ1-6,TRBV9,CASSVSGSSPLHF,TGTGCCAGCAGCGTCTCAGGGAGTTCACCCCTCCACTTT
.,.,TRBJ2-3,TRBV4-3,CASSQDRAAGQYF,TGCGCCAGCAGCCAAGACCGAGCTGCGGGGCAGTATTTT
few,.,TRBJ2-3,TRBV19,CASRGPTWGSSTDTQYF,TGTGCCAGTAGAGGACCAACTTGGGGGTCTAGCACAGATACGCAGTATTTT
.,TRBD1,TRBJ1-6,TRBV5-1,CASSSGQGSYNSPLHF,TGCGCCAGCAGTAGCGGACAGGGCTCCTATAATTCACCCCTCCACTTT
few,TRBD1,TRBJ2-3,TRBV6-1,CASSRGTGVTDTQYF,TGTGCCAGCAGCCGCGGGACAGGGGTCACAGATACGCAGTATTTT
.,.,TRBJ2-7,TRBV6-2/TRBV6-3,CASSYSRAHTYEQYF,TGTGCCAGCAGTTACTCTCGAGCTCACACCTACGAGCAGTACTTC
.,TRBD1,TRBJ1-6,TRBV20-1,CSAPSTGVVSPLHF,TGCAGTGCGCCGTCGACAGGGGTTGTTTCACCCCTCCACTTT
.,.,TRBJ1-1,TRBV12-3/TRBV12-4,CASSFGGADEAFF,TGTGCCAGCAGTTTCGGGGGCGCAGATGAAGCTTTCTTT
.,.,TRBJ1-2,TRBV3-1,CASRDYSYGYTF,TGTGCCAGCAGGGACTACTCCTATGGCTACACCTTC
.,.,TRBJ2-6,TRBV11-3,CASRTGANVLTF,TGTGCCAGCAGGACTGGGGCCAACGTCCTGACTTTC
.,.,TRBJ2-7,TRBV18,CASSPGAGYEQYF,TGTGCCAGCTCACCAGGGGCGGGCTACGAGCAGTACTTC
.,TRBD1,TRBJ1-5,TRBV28,CASSKQGLYNQPQHF,TGTGCCAGCAGTAAACAGGGGCTCTATAATCAGCCCCAGCATTTT
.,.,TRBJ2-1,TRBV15,CATSTGWGQTYNEQFF,TGTGCCACCAGCACTGGCTGGGGGCAAACCTACAATGAGCAGTTCTTC
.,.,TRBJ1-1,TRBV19,CASREGRRYMNTEAFF,TGTGCCAGTAGGGAAGGTCGGCGGTATATGAACACTGAAGCTTTCTTT
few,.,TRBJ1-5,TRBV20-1,CSAGKGRAGQPQHF,TGCAGTGCTGGGAAGGGCAGGGCTGGTCAGCCCCAGCATTTT
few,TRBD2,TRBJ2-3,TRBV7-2,CASSKTSGVSTDTQYF,TGTGCCAGCAGCAAAACTAGCGGGGTGAGCACAGATACGCAGTATTTT
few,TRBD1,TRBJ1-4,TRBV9,CASSTGVTANEKLFF,TGTGCCAGCAGCACAGGGGTGACAGCTAATGAAAAACTGTTTTTT
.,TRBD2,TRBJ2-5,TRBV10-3,CAISDNSGEETQYF,TGTGCCATCAGCGATAATAGCGGGGAAGAGACCCAGTACTTC
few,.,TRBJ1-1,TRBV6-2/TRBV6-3,CASSYLKGAEAFF,TGTGCCAGCAGTTACCTAAAAGGCGCTGAAGCTTTCTTT
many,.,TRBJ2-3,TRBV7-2,CASSPRVGTDTQYF,TGTGCCAGCAGCCCACGAGTAGGTACAGATACGCAGTATTTT
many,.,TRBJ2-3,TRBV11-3,CASSLDAGPTQYF,TGTGCCAGCAGCTTAGATGCGGGTCCCACGCAGTATTTT
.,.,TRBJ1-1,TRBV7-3,CASSPGRDTEAFF,TGTGCCAGCAGCCCTGGTCGGGACACTGAAGCTTTCTTT
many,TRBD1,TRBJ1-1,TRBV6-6,CASSYSGQGNTEAFF,TGTGCCAGCAGTTACTCGGGACAGGGCAACACTGAAGCTTTCTTT
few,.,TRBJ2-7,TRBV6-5,CASSYSHRAYEQYF,TGTGCCAGCAGTTACTCGCACAGAGCCTACGAGCAGTACTTC
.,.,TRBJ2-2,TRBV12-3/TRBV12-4,CASSLLGAAAGELFF,TGTGCCAGCAGTCTGCTGGGGGCCGCGGCCGGGGAGCTGTTTTTT
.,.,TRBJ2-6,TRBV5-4,CASRLEAGANVLTF,TGTGCCAGCAGATTGGAGGCGGGGGCCAACGTCCTGACTTTC
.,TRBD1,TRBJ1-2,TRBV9,CASSTGTGANYGYTF,TGTGCCAGCAGCACCGGGACAGGCGCTAACTATGGCTACACCTTC
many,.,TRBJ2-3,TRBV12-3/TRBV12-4,CASSLASGGIDTQYF,TGTGCCAGCAGTTTAGCATCGGGGGGCATAGATACGCAGTATTTT
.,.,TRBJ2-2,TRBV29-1,CSGGQPNTGELFF,TGCAGCGGAGGGCAGCCGAACACCGGGGAGCTGTTTTTT
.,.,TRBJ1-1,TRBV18,CASSPQNLNTEAFF,TGTGCCAGCTCACCACAAAACTTGAACACTGAAGCTTTCTTT
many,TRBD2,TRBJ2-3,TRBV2,CASNRPGLAGGIDTQYF,TGTGCCAGCAACAGACCGGGACTAGCGGGGGGGATAGATACGCAGTATTTT